This passage covers 13 T cell receptor beta chains from one sample sequenced in a study of beta chain features in type 1 diabetes. TCRB transcripts that were expressed got sequenced, as all of the isolated RNA had been reverse transcribed. Libraries were prepared by immunoSEQ multiplex PCR; TCRdb keeps only in-frame clonotypes and omits some of them. This table holds roughly 170,000 clones, about 13% found once. Sequencing used central memory CD4+ T cells from blood. The receptors stem from a woman aged 18-29 years in good health.

The J gene is TRBJ2-5, the V gene TRBV19; perhaps TRBD1 as D (6 bases). The germline V gene has CDR1 LNHDA and CDR2 SQIVND (reference sequence). This CDR3 region has 15 residues. V was trimmed by 2 bases and J by 5 bases, leaving 15 bases between them. CDR3 region: CASSILHRESETQYF. The CDR3 DNA reads as TGTGCCAGTAGTATACTTCACAGGGAAAGCGAGACCCAGTACTTC.

The genes are TRBV2 and TRBJ1-4; weak D call: TRBD1 (5 bases). The CDR3 consists of 14 residues. Per germline, CDR1 SNHLY and CDR2 FYNNEI. The ends were cut back, 3 bases at V and 8 bases at J, with 13 bases in the middle. Here the CDR3 reads CASSEQGIREKLFF. For the CDR3, the DNA is TGTGCCAGCAGTGAGCAGGGAATAAGGGAAAAACTGTTTTTT.

This clone was seen repeatedly, ten times or more. This chain links TRBV29-1 with TRBJ1-1; D gene ambiguous. Germline V gene sequence: CDR1 SQVTM, CDR2 ANQGSEA. Trimming pared 5 bases from V and 1 base from J, leaving 14 bases between. There are 14 residues in the CDR3. CDR3 sequence (DNA): TGCAGCGTTTCCAAGGCCGGGAGGAACACTGAAGCTTTCTTT. Protein sequence: CSVSKAGRNTEAFF.

The chain joins TRBV30 to TRBJ2-5, with 8 bases identical to TRBD1. The V and J ends lost 5 bases and 5 bases, in that order; junction bases with no gene match: 10. The germline V gene encodes CDR1 GTSNPN and CDR2 SVGIG (reference sequence). The CDR3 contains 14 residues. CDR3 region: CAWVGQGFRETQYF. The CDR3 coding sequence is TGTGCCTGGGTTGGACAGGGTTTCAGGGAGACCCAGTACTTC.

This clone was seen only a few times. The CDR3 loop is CASGVQGASTEAFF. The CDR3 bases are TGTGCCAGCGGAGTACAGGGGGCCAGCACTGAAGCTTTCTTT. The genes are TRBV28 and TRBJ1-1; 9 nucleotides agree with TRBD1. Per the germline V gene, CDR1 is MDHEN and CDR2 is SYDVKM. The CDR3 is 14 amino acids. Losses at the gene ends were 8 bases for V and 4 bases for J; bases not matched to a gene: 8.

This clone was found a few times. The chain recombines TRBV30 with TRBJ2-1; maybe TRBD2 (6 bases). Per germline, CDR1 GTSNPN and CDR2 SVGIG (reference sequence). The CDR3 is 15 residues long. Trimming pared 2 bases from V and 3 bases from J, leaving 14 bases between. This chain's CDR3 is CAWSLERANYNEQFF. The CDR3 DNA reads TGTGCCTGGAGTTTGGAGCGGGCCAACTACAATGAGCAGTTCTTC.

This clone was detected a few times. The chain links TRBV30 to TRBJ1-4; TRBD1 is a possible D gene (6 bases). The germline CDR1 and CDR2 sequences are GTSNPN and SVGIG (reference sequence). V was clipped by 7 bases and J by 7 bases, with 22 bases between them. This CDR3 spans 15 amino acids. CDR3 bases: TGTGCCTTGGCCCGAGACAGGACCCCGGGTGAAAAACTGTTTTTT. Translation: CALARDRTPGEKLFF.

The chain is built from TRBV2 and TRBJ1-4, with 8 bases identical to TRBD1. This CDR3 region has 14 residues. From germline, CDR1 is SNHLY and CDR2 FYNNEI. The V gene end was trimmed by 5 bases and the J gene end by 10 bases; junction bases not matched to a gene: 9. The DNA of the CDR3 is TGTGCCAGCAGTCCACAGGGGGTAGGTGGAAAACTGTTTTTT. Translated, it gives CASSPQGVGGKLFF.

The chain joins TRBV5-6 to TRBJ2-7; 8 bases map to TRBD1. V lost 4 bases, J lost 6 bases, and 9 bases stayed unmatched. Germline CDR1 is SGHDT and CDR2 is YYEEEE. This CDR3 spans 14 amino acids. DNA for the CDR3: TGTGCCAGCAGCGGACAGGGTCGGGGTCGCGAGCAGTACTTC. Its translation: CASSGQGRGREQYF.

The rearrangement joins TRBV10-3 to TRBJ2-4; tentatively, D is TRBD2 (5 bases). CDR3 length: 17 amino acids. V was cut by 2 bases and J by 2 bases, with 16 bases left in between. The germline V gene has CDR1 ENHRY and CDR2 SYGVKD. The CDR3 loop reads CAISEQLASRSKNIQYF. As DNA, the CDR3 is TGTGCCATCAGTGAGCAGTTGGCTAGCAGGTCCAAAAACATTCAGTACTTC.

The chain employs TRBV7-2 and TRBJ2-5; 13 nucleotides align to TRBD2. V trimming: 8 bases; J trimming: 4 bases; junction bases outside the gene matches: 10. CDR1 SGHTA and CDR2 FQGNSA come from the germline V gene. The CDR3 consists of 16 residues. The CDR3 region is CASGGTSGMSGETQYF. The CDR3 DNA reads TGTGCCAGCGGGGGGACTAGCGGGATGTCTGGAGAGACCCAGTACTTC.

There are a few counts of this clone. This CDR3 is also generated by other DNA sequences in the sample. This sequence joins TRBV9 and TRBJ2-2, with D maybe TRBD1 (5 bases). Trimming removed 0 bases at V and 2 bases at J, with 8 bases between. The length of the CDR3 is 15 residues. Germline V CDR1 and CDR2: SGDLS, YYNGEE. In nucleotides, the CDR3 is TGTGCCAGCAGCGTAGGGGGCGCTAACACCGGGGAGCTGTTTTTT. It translates to CASSVGGANTGELFF.

This clone was detected only a few times. The CDR3 sequence is CASSRGRVSGANVLTF. The CDR3 DNA reads TGTGCCAGTAGTAGGGGGCGGGTCTCTGGGGCCAACGTCCTGACTTTC. The chain uses TRBV19 and TRBJ2-6; weak D call: TRBD1 (6 bases). Germline values: CDR1 LNHDA, CDR2 SQIVND (reference sequence). The V gene lost 4 bases and the J gene lost 0 bases, with 10 bases spanning the gap. CDR3 size: 16 residues.